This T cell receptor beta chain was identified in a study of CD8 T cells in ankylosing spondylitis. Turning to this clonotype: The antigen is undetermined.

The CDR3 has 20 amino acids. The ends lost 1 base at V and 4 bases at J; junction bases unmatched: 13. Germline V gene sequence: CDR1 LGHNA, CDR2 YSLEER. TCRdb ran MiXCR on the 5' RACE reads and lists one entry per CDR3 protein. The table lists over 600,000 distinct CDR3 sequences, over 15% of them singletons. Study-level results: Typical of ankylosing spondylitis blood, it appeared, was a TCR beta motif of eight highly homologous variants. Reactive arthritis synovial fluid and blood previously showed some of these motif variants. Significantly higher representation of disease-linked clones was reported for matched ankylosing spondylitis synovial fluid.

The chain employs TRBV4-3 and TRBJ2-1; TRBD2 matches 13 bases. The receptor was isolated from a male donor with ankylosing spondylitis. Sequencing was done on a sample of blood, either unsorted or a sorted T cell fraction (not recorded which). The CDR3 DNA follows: TGCGCCAGCAGCCAAGCTCCCCCGGTGACTAGCGGGAGGTGGTACAATGAGCAGTTCTTC. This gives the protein CASSQAPPVTSGRWYNEQFF.